These T cell receptor beta chains were read from a single sample in a study of T-cell reconstitution after alpha-beta-depleted transplantation in children. Each CDR3 protein gets one entry after TCRdb re-called the PCR reads with MiXCR. The data contain 300,000 to 400,000 distinct CDR3 sequences, approximately 20% of them singletons. The starting material was PBMCs, mostly from graft donor cells, obtained 180 days after TCRalphabeta/CD19-depleted stem cell transplant. All receptors come from a male patient aged 10 to 17 who had a stem cell transplant for acute lymphoblastic leukemia, so the T cells may come from the graft donor. Both conserved end residues are part of each CDR3. A D gene is named only where the DNA matches it firmly. Size is omitted from some rows. Given values are once, few, many or a class for expanded clones.

d_call | clone_size | j_call | v_call | cdr3_aa | cdr3_nt
. | few | TRBJ2-1 | TRBV7-8 | CASSFTRYARSEQFF | TGTGCCAGCAGCTTTACTAGATACGCACGCAGTGAGCAGTTCTTC
. | . | TRBJ1-2 | TRBV5-1 | CASSSNRPGTYGYTF | TGCGCCAGCAGCTCGAACCGACCTGGGACGTATGGCTACACCTTC
TRBD2 | . | TRBJ2-1 | TRBV5-1 | CASSLTSGSSGEQFF | TGCGCCAGCAGCCTGACTAGCGGGAGTTCTGGTGAGCAGTTCTTC
TRBD1 | . | TRBJ1-2 | TRBV7-9 | CASSSGTGHWGYGYTF | TGTGCCAGCAGCTCTGGGACAGGGCATTGGGGCTATGGCTACACCTTC
. | . | TRBJ2-7 | TRBV7-9 | CASSLGAEAYEQYF | TGTGCCAGCAGCTTAGGAGCGGAAGCCTACGAGCAGTACTTC
. | . | TRBJ2-5 | TRBV5-1 | CASSVVGGETQYF | TGCGCCAGCAGCGTCGTGGGGGGAGAGACCCAGTACTTC
TRBD2 | . | TRBJ2-2 | TRBV15 | CATASGTSGRPGHGGELFF | TGTGCCACCGCAAGCGGGACTAGCGGGAGACCGGGTCACGGCGGGGAGCTGTTTTTT
TRBD1 | few | TRBJ1-2 | TRBV7-8 | CASSSRYDRGSRGYTF | TGTGCCAGCAGCTCTCGATATGACAGGGGAAGTCGAGGCTACACCTTC
. | once | TRBJ1-1 | TRBV20-1 | CSARVRMNTEAFF | TGCAGTGCTAGAGTAAGGATGAACACTGAAGCTTTCTTT
. | few | TRBJ2-1 | TRBV5-1 | CASGSREQFF | TGCGCCAGCGGGAGCAGAGAGCAGTTCTTC
. | few | TRBJ2-3 | TRBV12-3/TRBV12-4 | CASSFRGQRTDTQYF | TGTGCCAGCAGTTTTCGGGGGCAACGCACAGATACGCAGTATTTT
. | few | TRBJ2-7 | TRBV20-1 | CSARMGERKRSYEQYF | TGCAGTGCTAGGATGGGGGAGCGCAAGCGATCCTACGAGCAGTACTTC
TRBD2 | . | TRBJ2-2 | TRBV3-1 | CASSQSSGRSRGALFF | TGTGCCAGCAGCCAATCGAGCGGGAGAAGTCGAGGTGCGCTGTTTTTT
. | . | TRBJ1-1 | TRBV25-1 | CASSTWGGANTEAFF | TGTGCCAGCAGCACCTGGGGAGGAGCGAACACTGAAGCTTTCTTT
TRBD1 | few | TRBJ1-2 | TRBV5-6 | CASSLPTGLYGYTF | TGTGCCAGCAGCTTGCCGACAGGGCTCTATGGCTACACCTTC
. | few | TRBJ2-7 | TRBV20-1 | CSAERGTYEQYF | TGCAGTGCCGAAAGAGGCACCTACGAGCAGTACTTC
. | few | TRBJ2-5 | TRBV7-2 | CASSFSPRTARRETQYF | TGTGCCAGCAGCTTTAGTCCCCGAACAGCCCGAAGAGAGACCCAGTACTTC
. | . | TRBJ2-1 | TRBV12-3/TRBV12-4 | CASSLEGGGNNEQFF | TGTGCCAGCAGTTTAGAGGGGGGAGGAAACAATGAGCAGTTCTTC
. | many | TRBJ1-2 | TRBV5-6 | CASSSGIEYGYTF | TGTGCCAGCAGCTCGGGGATCGAATATGGCTACACCTTC
TRBD2 | few | TRBJ2-1 | TRBV9 | CASSVVGLASYNEQFF | TGTGCCAGCAGCGTAGTGGGACTAGCGAGCTACAATGAGCAGTTCTTC